The 19 T cell receptor beta chains reported below all come from one sample, sequenced in a study of blood T cell repertoires in COVID-19. Some clones are missing from TCRdb's copy, which holds only in-frame ones; the method was immunoSEQ multiplex PCR. The sample comprises 200,000 to 300,000 clones, about 80% of which are singletons, and 7.5% to 9% rests with the top ten. The sequenced sample consisted of peripheral blood. These receptor sequences come from a human donor in a cohort sampled during active COVID-19.

The chain employs TRBV12-3 or TRBV12-4 and TRBJ2-3; D call uncertain. The V and J ends lost 3 bases and 2 bases respectively, with 3 bases between them. This CDR3 region has 12 residues. CDR3 in amino acids: CASSFNTDTQYF. The CDR3 DNA follows: TGTGCCAGCAGTTTCAACACAGATACGCAGTATTTT.

The J gene is TRBJ2-3, the V gene TRBV6-6, with TRBD1 as a possible D gene (6 bases). Trimming pared 5 bases from V and 3 bases from J, leaving 15 bases between. This CDR3 contains 15 residues. Germline V gives CDR1 MNHNY, CDR2 SVGAGI (reference sequence). The CDR3 DNA is TGTGCCAGCAGTAAACAGGGAGTTGTAACAGATACGCAGTATTTT. Translating it yields CASSKQGVVTDTQYF.

This clone was detected once. The chain recombines TRBV5-1 with TRBJ1-2; tentatively, D is TRBD1 (6 bases). There are 18 residues in the CDR3. The germline gives CDR1 SGHRS, CDR2 YFSETQ. V was pared by 0 bases and J by 8 bases, with 26 bases between. CDR3 bases: TGCGCCAGCAGCTTGGGAGATTTAAAGGGGGGGAGGTCGAGCGGCTACACCTTC. Translated, it gives CASSLGDLKGGRSSGYTF.

Turning to this clone: This CDR3 is also generated by other DNA sequences in the sample. The rearrangement joins TRBV19 to TRBJ2-2; 8 bases line up with TRBD1. The CDR3 is 16 residues long. Germline loops: CDR1 LNHDA, CDR2 SQIVND (reference sequence). The V segment lost 6 bases and the J segment 4 bases; nucleotides outside the gene matches: 10. As DNA, the CDR3 is TGTGCCAGTAGGCCAGGGCAGGGGGCGCGCACCGGGGAGCTGTTTTTT. Translated: CASRPGQGARTGELFF.

A few counts support this clone. Its ends do not fully match the called genes, so a read error is possible. This sequence joins TRBV4-2 and TRBJ1-1; tentative D call: TRBD1 (5 bases). The CDR3 runs 14 residues. Germline V lookup: CDR1 LGHNA, CDR2 YNFKEQ. The CDR3: CASSQGGLNAEAFF. DNA for the CDR3: TGTGCCAGCAGCCAAGGGGGCTTGAACGCTGAAGCTTTCTTT.

The chain has TRBV29-1 and TRBJ1-2; the D is unclear. CDR3 length: 14 residues. The V gene's germline CDR1 is SQVTM and CDR2 ANQGSEA. V lost 0 bases and J 4 bases, leaving 12 bases between the germline ends. The CDR3 nucleotides read TGCAGCGTTGAAGAGGAAGACTACACCTATGGCTACACCTTC. Residues: CSVEEEDYTYGYTF.

The rearrangement joins TRBV7-8 to TRBJ2-1; 11 bases align to TRBD2. With V trimmed by 3 bases and J by 5 bases, 9 bases remained unmatched. Germline lookup yields CDR1 SGHVS and CDR2 FQNEAQ. The CDR3 runs to 17 residues. CDR3 in DNA: TGTGCCAGCAGCTTTCGATCCGGGACTAGCGGACACAATGAGCAGTTCTTC. Protein product: CASSFRSGTSGHNEQFF.

The chain joins TRBV25-1 to TRBJ2-6; D remains unclear. Trimming removed 1 base at V and 4 bases at J, with 17 bases between. Germline V gene lookup returns CDR1 MGHDK and CDR2 SYGVNS. CDR3 length: 18 residues. The CDR3 region has the DNA TGTGCCAGCAGTGAATCGAGGTACCATGTATCCGGGGCCAACGTCCTGACTTTC. Translating gives CASSESRYHVSGANVLTF.

The gene calls are TRBV27 and TRBJ2-7, with 8 bases lining up with TRBD1. There are 13 residues in the CDR3. The junction had 8 bases not matched to a gene; V was cut back by 2 bases and J by 11 bases. Germline CDR1 reads MNHEY; CDR2 reads SMNVEV (reference sequence). As DNA, the CDR3 is TGTGCCAGCAGTTTAACCCCGGACAGGGACAAGTACTTC. Protein sequence: CASSLTPDRDKYF.

This chain uses TRBV2 with TRBJ2-1, with D perhaps TRBD2 (5 bases). CDR1 SNHLY and CDR2 FYNNEI come from the germline V gene. The CDR3 length is 13 residues. Trimming stripped 5 bases from V and 14 bases from J, with 19 bases between. The CDR3 DNA is TGTGCCAGCAGTAGGGATCGCTCGGGGTGGGAGTTCTTC. Amino acid sequence: CASSRDRSGWEFF.

This clone was counted a few times. The rearrangement links TRBV11-2 to TRBJ2-7; possibly TRBD1 for D (5 bases). Germline CDR1 is SGHAT and CDR2 is FQNNGV. The CDR3 totals 14 residues. V was pared by 6 bases and J by 1 base, with 13 bases between. The chain's CDR3 is CASRETTVSYEQYF. The CDR3 DNA sequence: TGTGCCAGCAGGGAGACGACAGTGTCCTACGAGCAGTACTTC.

The V call is TRBV24-1, the J call TRBJ2-2; 9 bases line up with TRBD1. Germline CDR1 and CDR2: KGHDR and SFDVKD. Unmatched junction bases numbered 6, after V lost 3 bases and J lost 5 bases. The CDR3 runs 16 residues. The CDR3 here is CATSDPGTGYTGELFF. In DNA, the CDR3 is TGTGCCACCAGTGATCCCGGGACAGGGTATACCGGGGAGCTGTTTTTT.

V usage is TRBV21-1 and J usage is TRBJ2-5; the table assigns TRBD1, which was not confirmed against the DNA. TRBV21-1 is termed a pseudogene. The CDR3 spans 20 residues. The DNA for the CDR3 is TGTGCCAGCAGCAAAGCTGCCACGGTCGGTGTCAGGGAACCCCAAGAGACCCAGTACTTC. Its translation: CASSKAATVGVREPQETQYF.

The genes are TRBV4-3 and TRBJ2-3; 11 nucleotides align to TRBD2. Germline V CDR1 and CDR2: LGHNA, YSLEER. J gave up 2 bases and V 4 bases, and 8 bases lay outside the gene matches. The CDR3 runs 17 residues. For the CDR3, the DNA is TGCGCCAGCAGCCGACAAATAGCGGGGGGGTCCACAGATACGCAGTATTTT. Protein product: CASSRQIAGGSTDTQYF.

This clone was counted a single time. The chain is built from TRBV6-5 and TRBJ2-7; TRBD2 matches at 14 bases. CDR3 length equals 15 residues. Germline values: CDR1 MNHEY, CDR2 SVGAGI. Losses at the gene ends were 6 bases for V and 6 bases for J; bases not matched to a gene: 7. The CDR3 DNA reads as TGTGCCAGCAGCCGGGGACTAGCGGGAGTTAGCGAGCAGTACTTC. Translation gives CASSRGLAGVSEQYF.

V gene TRBV7-2 combines with J gene TRBJ2-5, with D perhaps TRBD2 (6 bases). The CDR3 has 17 residues. Germline lookup yields CDR1 SGHTA and CDR2 FQGNSA. The V gene lost 4 bases and the J gene lost 7 bases, with 25 bases spanning the gap. CDR3 nucleotides: TGTGCCAGCAGCTCCCAACCATCGGGACTCCGGATAGGGACCCAGTACTTC. The encoded protein is CASSSQPSGLRIGTQYF.

A single count supports this clone. The J gene is TRBJ2-7, the V gene TRBV19; D perhaps matches TRBD2 (6 bases). In germline, CDR1 is LNHDA, CDR2 SQIVND (reference sequence). This CDR3 region has 13 residues. Trimming stripped 7 bases from V and 5 bases from J, with 15 bases between. The CDR3 loop reads CASMGGDGNEQYF. In DNA form, the CDR3 reads TGTGCCAGTATGGGCGGGGATGGAAACGAGCAGTACTTC.

The chain uses TRBV6-1 and TRBJ2-7; D uncertain. In germline, CDR1 is MNHNS, CDR2 SASEGT. This CDR3 comprises 12 residues. V shed 5 bases and J shed 5 bases, with 10 bases lying between them. CDR3 loop: CASSFPRDEQYF. The CDR3 DNA reads TGTGCCAGCAGTTTTCCCCGGGACGAGCAGTACTTC.

This clone was picked up a small number of times. This rearrangement joins TRBV5-1 to TRBJ1-2, with TRBD1 identical over 8 bases. With V trimmed by 5 bases and J by 3 bases, 12 bases remained unmatched. The CDR3 consists of 16 residues. In germline, CDR1 is SGHRS, CDR2 YFSETQ. The CDR3 region is CASRPSWTGTDYGYTF. The CDR3, as DNA: TGCGCCAGCAGGCCCTCTTGGACAGGGACTGACTATGGCTACACCTTC.